These 19 T cell receptor beta chains were sequenced from one sample in a study of T-cell reconstitution after alpha-beta-depleted transplantation in children. Unique molecular identifiers were used to barcode this TCRbeta library. TCRdb re-called the PCR reads through MiXCR, storing one row per CDR3 protein. The repertoire holds fewer than 750,000 distinct CDR3 sequences, around 23% seen once, with 12% to 15% in the top ten. The sample in question was PBMCs, mostly from graft donor cells, obtained 360 days after TCRalphabeta/CD19-depleted stem cell transplant. The receptors were sampled from a boy in the first two years of life who had a stem cell transplant for acute myeloid leukemia, so the T cells may come from the graft donor.

The rearrangement uses TRBV5-1 and TRBJ2-2; 7 bases line up with TRBD1. Losses at the gene ends were 2 bases for V and 0 bases for J; bases not matched to a gene: 4. CDR3 size: 16 residues. The germline CDR1 and CDR2 sequences are SGHRS and YFSETQ. CDR3 residues: CASSFGTEPNTGELFF. The CDR3 region has the DNA TGCGCCAGCAGCTTCGGGACAGAGCCGAACACCGGGGAGCTGTTTTTT.

There are many counts of this clonotype. Germline is not matched at one junction end, which may reflect a read error. V and J are TRBV24-1 and TRBJ2-7; D is ambiguous. The CDR3 spans 8 residues. Germline CDR1 is KGHDR and CDR2 is SFDVKD. CDR3 residues: CATSESGF. CDR3 nucleotides: TGTGCCACCAGTGAAAGTGGCTTC.

The rearrangement joins TRBV5-5 to TRBJ2-7, with 16 bases that match TRBD2. The J segment lost 4 bases and the V segment lost 4 bases, leaving 5 bases of the junction unmatched. This CDR3 is built from 16 residues. In germline, CDR1 is SGHKS, CDR2 YYEKEE (reference sequence). The DNA for the CDR3 is TGTGCCAGCAGCCCTGGGACTAGCGGGGGGGTGTACGAGCAGTACGTC. This translates into CASSPGTSGGVYEQYV.

The J gene is TRBJ2-5, the V gene TRBV10-3, with a tentative D call TRBD2 (5 bases). Deletions cut 2 bases from V and 5 bases from J, with 12 bases between. The length of the CDR3 is 14 residues. The germline V gene has CDR1 ENHRY and CDR2 SYGVKD. This chain's CDR3 is CAISEDKGDETQYF. The CDR3 DNA reads TGTGCCATCAGTGAGGATAAGGGAGACGAGACCCAGTACTTC.

This clonotype showed up many times. The chain combines TRBV20-1 with TRBJ2-1; TRBD1 aligns across 9 bases. There are 20 residues in the CDR3. Trimming cost V 1 base and J 0 bases; bases outside gene matches: 16. Germline CDR1 and CDR2: DFQATT and SNEGSKA (reference sequence). CDR3 loop: CSARVAGTGRFKGSYNEQFF. The DNA for the CDR3 is TGCAGTGCTAGAGTCGCCGGGACAGGGAGATTCAAGGGCTCCTACAATGAGCAGTTCTTC.

The genes are TRBV12-3 or TRBV12-4 and TRBJ2-1; no firm D call. V was clipped by 6 bases and J by 0 bases, with 12 bases between them. CDR3 length: 15 residues. CDR3 sequence reads: CASSPVRSSYNEQFF. CDR3 nucleotide sequence: TGTGCCAGCAGCCCCGTAAGGAGCTCCTACAATGAGCAGTTCTTC.

The J gene is TRBJ2-3, the V gene TRBV3-1, with D unclear. The CDR3 consists of 14 residues. Germline V gene lookup returns CDR1 LGHDT and CDR2 YNNKEL (reference sequence). Deletions cut 3 bases from V and 3 bases from J, with 10 bases between. This CDR3 reads CASSHGVNTDTQYF. DNA for the CDR3: TGTGCCAGCAGCCATGGGGTGAATACAGATACGCAGTATTTT.

The chain recombines TRBV29-1 with TRBJ1-1, with D unclear. With 4 bases removed from V and 6 bases from J, the gap between germline ends came to 6 bases. Germline CDR1 SQVTM, CDR2 ANQGSEA. The CDR3 extends over 10 amino acids. CDR3 coding DNA: TGCAGCGTTGGGGCAGCTGAAGCTTTCTTT. It is translated as CSVGAAEAFF.

The chain links TRBV7-2 to TRBJ2-5; D is ambiguous. Trimming removed 1 base at V and 7 bases at J, with 10 bases between. Germline V gene lookup returns CDR1 SGHTA and CDR2 FQGNSA. The CDR3 runs to 13 residues. The CDR3 region is CASSLEVIGTQYF. Here the CDR3 DNA reads TGTGCCAGCAGCTTAGAAGTTATCGGGACCCAGTACTTC. Together with reference TRBV7-2 and TRBJ2-5, the CDR3 gives the full variable domain: GAGVSQSPSNKVTEKGKDVELRCDPISGHTALYWYRQSLGQGLEFLIYFQGNSAPDKSGLPSDRFSAERTGGSVSTLTIQRTQQEDSAVYLCASSLEVIGTQYFGPGTRLLVL.

This clonotype appeared many times. The chain links TRBV7-8 to TRBJ2-2, with a possible D match to TRBD1 (6 bases). The CDR3 is 13 amino acids. From germline, CDR1 is SGHVS and CDR2 FQNEAQ. V dropped 8 bases and J dropped 4 bases, with 11 bases sitting between them. As DNA, the CDR3 is TGTGCCAGCCGGACAGCGGTCACCGGGGAGCTGTTTTTT. It is translated as CASRTAVTGELFF.

This clonotype was seen ten or more times. This chain joins TRBV29-1 and TRBJ1-1, with 7 bases matching TRBD1. CDR3 size: 11 residues. Losses at the gene ends were 8 bases for V and 8 bases for J; bases not matched to a gene: 8. Germline loops: CDR1 SQVTM, CDR2 ANQGSEA. Here the CDR3 reads CSPSRTGEAFF. DNA for the CDR3: TGCAGCCCCAGCAGGACAGGAGAAGCTTTCTTT.

This clonotype was detected only a few times. The chain uses TRBV7-2 and TRBJ1-1, with D maybe TRBD1 (5 bases). This CDR3 has 14 residues. CDR1 SGHTA and CDR2 FQGNSA come from the germline V gene. V lost 4 bases to trimming and J lost 1 base, with 10 bases between them. The CDR3 here is CASSSGPTNTEAFF. DNA for the CDR3: TGTGCCAGCAGCTCGGGACCCACGAACACTGAAGCTTTCTTT. Based on the CDR3 plus reference TRBV7-2 and TRBJ1-1, the full variable domain is GAGVSQSPSNKVTEKGKDVELRCDPISGHTALYWYRQSLGQGLEFLIYFQGNSAPDKSGLPSDRFSAERTGGSVSTLTIQRTQQEDSAVYLCASSSGPTNTEAFFGQGTRLTVV.

The chain combines TRBV27 with TRBJ2-5, with D unclear. Germline loops: CDR1 MNHEY, CDR2 SMNVEV (reference sequence). V shed 0 bases and J shed 7 bases, with 12 bases lying between them. The CDR3 has 14 residues. CDR3 nucleotides: TGTGCCAGCAGTTTATCGAGCCGGGCAGGGACCCAGTACTTC. This sequence encodes CASSLSSRAGTQYF.

This clonotype was recorded many times. The V gene is TRBV20-1, the J gene TRBJ2-3, with 8 bases that match TRBD2. The junction had 0 bases not matched to a gene; V was cut back by 3 bases and J by 1 base. Germline CDR1 reads DFQATT; CDR2 reads SNEGSKA (reference sequence). This CDR3 comprises 13 residues. DNA of the CDR3: TGCAGTGCTAGCGGGGGGGGCACAGATACGCAGTATTTT. Amino acid sequence: CSASGGGTDTQYF.

The chain has TRBV11-2 and TRBJ1-1, with 11 bases lining up with TRBD1. With 6 bases clipped from V and 6 bases from J, the junction kept 3 bases outside the gene matches. CDR3 size: 13 residues. Germline CDR1 and CDR2: SGHAT and FQNNGV. CDR3 nucleotides: TGTGCCAGCAGGCGGACAGGGGGCTCTGAAGCTTTCTTT. This codes for CASRRTGGSEAFF.

This sequence joins TRBV11-2 and TRBJ2-3; D unclear. The CDR3 runs to 15 residues. Germline CDR1 SGHAT, CDR2 FQNNGV. With 2 bases removed from V and 0 bases from J, the gap between germline ends came to 9 bases. CDR3 sequence reads: CASSLLDSSTDTQYF. For the CDR3, the DNA is TGTGCCAGCAGCTTATTGGATTCTAGCACAGATACGCAGTATTTT.

This clonotype was observed a few times. The chain couples TRBV18 to TRBJ2-5, with D possibly TRBD1 on 6 matching bases. The V end was cut by 6 bases, the J end by 2 bases, with 13 bases between. The CDR3 runs to 14 residues. Germline V CDR1 and CDR2: KGHSH, LQKENI. CDR3: CASSRQQGQETQYF. The CDR3 DNA reads TGTGCCAGCTCCCGCCAGCAGGGGCAAGAGACCCAGTACTTC. The full variable domain, its missing parts supplied by reference TRBV18 and TRBJ2-5, is NAGVMQNPRHLVRRRGQEARLRCSPMKGHSHVYWYRQLPEEGLKFMVYLQKENIIDESGMPKERFSAEFPKEGPSILRIQQVVRGDSAAYFCASSRQQGQETQYFGPGTRLLVL.

This clonotype has more than one count but fewer than ten. V gene TRBV19 combines with J gene TRBJ1-1; no clear D gene. CDR3 size: 15 residues. V lost 7 bases and J lost 4, with 19 bases in between. The germline CDR1 and CDR2 sequences are LNHDA and SQIVND (reference sequence). The DNA for the CDR3 is TGTGCCAGTACCCCATCGGGTTCCTACAGCACTGAAGCTTTCTTT. This codes for CASTPSGSYSTEAFF.

The chain recombines TRBV4-3 with TRBJ2-6; D gene ambiguous. This CDR3 has 15 residues. V shed 7 bases and J shed 2 bases, with 12 bases lying between them. From germline, CDR1 is LGHNA and CDR2 YSLEER. The CDR3 reads CASTYSITGANVLTF. CDR3 sequence (DNA): TGCGCCAGCACATATTCGATAACTGGGGCCAACGTCCTGACTTTC.